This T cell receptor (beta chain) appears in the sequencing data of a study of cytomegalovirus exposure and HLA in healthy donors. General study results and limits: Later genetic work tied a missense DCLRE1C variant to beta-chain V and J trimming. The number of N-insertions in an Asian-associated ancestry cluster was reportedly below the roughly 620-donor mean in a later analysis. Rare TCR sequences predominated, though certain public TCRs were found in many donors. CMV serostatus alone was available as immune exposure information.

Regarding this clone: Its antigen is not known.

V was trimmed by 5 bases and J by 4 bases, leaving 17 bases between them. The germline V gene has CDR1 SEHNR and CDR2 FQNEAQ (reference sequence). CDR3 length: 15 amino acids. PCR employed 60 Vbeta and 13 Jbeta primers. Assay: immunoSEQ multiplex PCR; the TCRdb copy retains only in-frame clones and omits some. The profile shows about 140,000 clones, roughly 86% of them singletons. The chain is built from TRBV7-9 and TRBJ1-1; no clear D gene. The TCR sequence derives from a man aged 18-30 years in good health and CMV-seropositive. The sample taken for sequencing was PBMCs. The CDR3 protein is CASSNVQYSSTEAFF. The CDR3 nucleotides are TGTGCCAGCAGCAATGTACAGTATTCGAGCACTGAAGCTTTCTTT. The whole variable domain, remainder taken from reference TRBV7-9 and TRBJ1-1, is DTGVSQNPRHKITKRGQNVTFRCDPISEHNRLYWYRQTLGQGPEFLTYFQNEAQLEKSRLLSDRFSAERPKGSFSTLEIQRTEQGDSAMYLCASSNVQYSSTEAFFGQGTRLTVV.